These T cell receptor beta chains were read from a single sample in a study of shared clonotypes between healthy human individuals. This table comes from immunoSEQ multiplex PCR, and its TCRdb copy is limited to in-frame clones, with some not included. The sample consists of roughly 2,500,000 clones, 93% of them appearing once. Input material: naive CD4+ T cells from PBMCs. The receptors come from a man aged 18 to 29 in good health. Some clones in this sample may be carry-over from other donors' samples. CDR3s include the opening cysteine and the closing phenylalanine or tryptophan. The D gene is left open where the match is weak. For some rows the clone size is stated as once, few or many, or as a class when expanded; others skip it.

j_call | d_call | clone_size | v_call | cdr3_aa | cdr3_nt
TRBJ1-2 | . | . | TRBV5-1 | CASILSAGAVGGYTF | TGCGCCAGCATCCTCTCCGCGGGCGCGGTTGGTGGCTACACCTTC
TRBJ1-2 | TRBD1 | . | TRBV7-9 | CASSGRQGKYGYTF | TGTGCCAGCAGCGGTCGACAGGGGAAATATGGCTACACCTTC
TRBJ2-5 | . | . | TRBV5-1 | CASSLEPGRETQYF | TGCGCCAGCAGCTTGGAGCCAGGGCGGGAGACCCAGTACTTC
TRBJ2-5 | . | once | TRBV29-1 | CSVVELLGTQETQYF | TGCAGCGTTGTAGAACTTTTGGGGACACAAGAGACCCAGTACTTC
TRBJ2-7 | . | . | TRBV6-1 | CASSEVGSSSRQYF | TGTGCCAGCAGTGAGGTGGGGTCAAGCTCCAGGCAGTACTTC
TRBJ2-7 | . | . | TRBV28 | CASSLGVPYEQYF | TGTGCCAGCAGTCTCGGGGTCCCCTACGAGCAGTACTTC
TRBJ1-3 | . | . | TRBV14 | CASSSPPEGRGNTIYF | TGTGCCAGCAGCTCGCCTCCGGAGGGTAGGGGAAACACCATATATTTT
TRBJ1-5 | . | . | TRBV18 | CASSPNRTYYSNQPQHF | TGTGCCAGCTCACCCAACAGGACCTACTATAGCAATCAGCCCCAGCATTTT
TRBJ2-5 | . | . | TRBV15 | CATSKAVETQYF | TGTGCCACCAGCAAAGCTGTGGAGACCCAGTACTTC
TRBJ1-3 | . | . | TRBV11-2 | CASSSRFVGSGNTIYF | TGTGCCAGCAGCTCCCGCTTTGTCGGCTCTGGAAACACCATATATTTT
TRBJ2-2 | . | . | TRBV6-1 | CASSERGSGGELFF | TGTGCCAGCAGTGAGAGGGGCTCGGGCGGGGAGCTGTTTTTT
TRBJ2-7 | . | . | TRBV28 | CASSLSRTPYEQYF | TGTGCCAGCAGTTTGTCCCGAACTCCCTACGAGCAGTACTTC
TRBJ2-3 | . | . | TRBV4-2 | CASSPPSRTDTQYF | TGTGCCAGCAGCCCACCCAGTAGGACAGATACGCAGTATTTT
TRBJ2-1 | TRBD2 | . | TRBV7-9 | CASHPRTSGSYNEQFF | TGTGCCAGCCACCCCCGGACTAGCGGTTCCTACAATGAGCAGTTCTTC
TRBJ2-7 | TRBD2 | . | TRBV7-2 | CASSLGVAGWYEQYF | TGTGCCAGCAGCTTAGGAGTAGCGGGATGGTACGAGCAGTACTTC
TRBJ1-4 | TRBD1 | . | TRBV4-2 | CASSPYSGGNEKLFF | TGTGCCAGCAGCCCCTACTCAGGGGGAAATGAAAAACTGTTTTTT
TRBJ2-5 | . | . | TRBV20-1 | CSLEAQYF | TGCAGCCTCGAGGCCCAGTACTTC
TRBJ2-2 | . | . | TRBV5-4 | CASSLMREPNTGELFF | TGTGCCAGCAGCTTGATGAGGGAGCCGAACACCGGGGAGCTGTTTTTT
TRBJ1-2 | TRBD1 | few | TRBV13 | CASSLGLGQGGASGGYTF | TGTGCCAGCAGCTTAGGCCTTGGACAGGGAGGTGCTTCTGGTGGCTACACCTTC
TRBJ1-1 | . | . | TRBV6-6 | CASSPRIQGGNNEAFF | TGTGCCAGCAGTCCCCGTATACAGGGAGGTAACAACGAAGCTTTCTTT
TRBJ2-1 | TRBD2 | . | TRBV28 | CASSLLGSQLNLPAGVLVHEQFF | TGTGCCAGCAGTTTATTAGGCAGTCAACTAAATCTCCCAGCGGGAGTTTTGGTTCATGAGCAGTTCTTC
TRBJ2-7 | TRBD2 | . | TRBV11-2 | CASSAGASGTYEQYF | TGTGCCAGCAGCGCCGGGGCTAGCGGGACCTACGAGCAGTACTTC
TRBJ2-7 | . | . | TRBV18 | CASSPPGALRDEQYF | TGTGCCAGCTCACCACCGGGGGCGCTTCGGGACGAGCAGTACTTC
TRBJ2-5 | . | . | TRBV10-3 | CAILRASGAQYF | TGTGCCATCCTTCGGGCCTCGGGGGCCCAGTACTTC
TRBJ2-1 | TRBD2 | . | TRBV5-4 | CASSTPTTSGRAGNYNEQFF | TGTGCCAGCAGCACCCCCACAACTAGCGGGAGGGCCGGAAATTACAATGAGCAGTTCTTC
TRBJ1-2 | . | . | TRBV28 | CASSTPNYGYTF | TGTGCCAGCAGCACGCCGAACTATGGCTACACCTTC
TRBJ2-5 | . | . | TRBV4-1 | CASSQGAGGLETQYF | TGCGCCAGCAGCCAAGGGGCAGGGGGGTTGGAGACCCAGTACTTC
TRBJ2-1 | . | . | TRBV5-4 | CASSPSGTLTGREQFF | TGTGCCAGCAGCCCATCCGGGACTCTGACGGGTAGGGAGCAGTTCTTC
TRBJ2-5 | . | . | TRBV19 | CASSMPRDIQETQYF | TGTGCCAGTAGTATGCCCCGGGACATCCAAGAGACCCAGTACTTC
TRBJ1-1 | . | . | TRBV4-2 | CASSHSSGGVMNTEAFF | TGTGCCAGCAGCCATTCATCCGGGGGGGTTATGAACACTGAAGCTTTCTTT
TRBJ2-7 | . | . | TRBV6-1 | CASYRGVGHEQYF | TGTGCCAGTTATCGCGGGGTAGGCCACGAGCAGTACTTC
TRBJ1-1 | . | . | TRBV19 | CASNPTYRLGRPTEAFF | TGTGCCAGTAATCCTACCTACCGACTCGGGCGGCCCACTGAAGCTTTCTTT
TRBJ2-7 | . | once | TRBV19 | CASSTRATSSYEQYF | TGTGCCAGTAGTACCCGTGCGACCAGCTCCTACGAGCAGTACTTC
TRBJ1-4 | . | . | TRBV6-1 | CASSERQGYEKLFF | TGTGCCAGCAGTGAAAGGCAGGGCTATGAAAAACTGTTTTTT
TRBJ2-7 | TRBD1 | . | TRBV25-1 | CASRGQESYEQYF | TGTGCCAGCAGAGGACAGGAATCCTACGAGCAGTACTTC
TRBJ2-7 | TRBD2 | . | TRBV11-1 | CASSVTGTSGSYEQYF | TGTGCCAGCAGCGTAACCGGGACTAGCGGGAGTTACGAGCAGTACTTC
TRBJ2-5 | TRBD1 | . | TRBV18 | CASSHKRLTDRVGSQETQYF | TGTGCCAGCTCCCATAAGCGGCTCACCGACAGGGTGGGTTCACAAGAGACCCAGTACTTC